Below, 18 T cell receptor beta chains from the same sample are listed, as sequenced in a study of cytomegalovirus exposure and HLA in healthy donors. Amplification used 60 Vbeta primers and 13 Jbeta primers. TCRdb's copy holds only in-frame clones and misses some; the assay was immunoSEQ multiplex PCR. The sample holds approximately 160,000 clones, roughly four fifths seen once. Sample: PBMCs. These receptors were collected from a girl aged 10 to 17 in good health and CMV-seropositive.

The genes are TRBV11-2 and TRBJ2-1; 8 positions agree with TRBD1. The CDR3 loop spans 16 amino acids. CDR1 and CDR2 (germline): SGHAT, FQNNGV. The V segment lost 3 bases and the J segment 9 bases; nucleotides outside the gene matches: 13. The CDR3, as DNA: TGTGCCAGCAGCTTTACAGGGGGGAAGGGAATTGGTGAGCAGTTCTTC. This sequence encodes CASSFTGGKGIGEQFF.

The chain employs TRBV5-1 and TRBJ1-2; TRBD1 aligns across 8 bases. CDR3 length equals 13 residues. CDR1 and CDR2 from the germline V gene are SGHRS and YFSETQ. V dropped 0 bases and J dropped 8; count of bases not matched to a gene: 3. The DNA of the CDR3 is TGCGCCAGCAGCTTGGGGACAGGGAGGGGCTACACCTTC. This translates into CASSLGTGRGYTF.

V gene TRBV5-1 combines with J gene TRBJ1-5, with D possibly being TRBD1 (5 bases). The germline CDR1 and CDR2 sequences are SGHRS and YFSETQ. The V gene lost 8 bases and the J gene lost 5 bases, with 14 bases spanning the gap. The CDR3 length is 13 residues. CDR3 nucleotide sequence: TGCGCCAGTTGGGGGAGGGGCTATCAGCCCCAGCATTTT. Protein product: CASWGRGYQPQHF.

The chain employs TRBV6-1 and TRBJ2-7; D uncertain. Trimming removed 3 bases from V and 4 bases from J, with 4 bases in between. The CDR3 is 11 residues long. CDR1 MNHNS and CDR2 SASEGT come from the germline V gene. Here the CDR3 reads CASSDGYEQYF. The DNA for the CDR3 is TGTGCCAGCAGTGACGGGTACGAGCAGTACTTC.

V gene TRBV5-1 combines with J gene TRBJ1-2, with 7 bases aligning to TRBD1. Germline V gene lookup returns CDR1 SGHRS and CDR2 YFSETQ. The CDR3 has 14 amino acids. Losses at the gene ends were 0 bases for V and 7 bases for J; bases not matched to a gene: 6. The CDR3: CASSLEQGKSGYTF. The CDR3 DNA reads TGCGCCAGCAGCTTGGAACAGGGGAAGAGTGGCTACACCTTC.

This chain links TRBV27 with TRBJ2-1, with 9 bases fitting TRBD2. V gave up 5 bases and J gave up 4 bases; unmatched junction bases: 6. This CDR3 is 15 amino acids long. The V gene's germline CDR1 is MNHEY and CDR2 SMNVEV (reference sequence). The CDR3 DNA follows: TGTGCCAGCAGTGCGGGACTAGCAGAGTACAATGAGCAGTTCTTC. Translated, it gives CASSAGLAEYNEQFF.

This sequence joins TRBV5-4 and TRBJ1-1; maybe TRBD1 (5 bases). Germline CDR1 reads SGHNT; CDR2 reads YYREEE (reference sequence). Trimming took 4 bases from V and 7 from J, leaving 11 bases between them. The CDR3 loop spans 12 amino acids. CDR3 in DNA: TGTGCCAGCAGCCCCGGGGGGGGTGAAGCTTTCTTT. This sequence encodes CASSPGGGEAFF.

The rearrangement joins TRBV11-2 to TRBJ1-1, with TRBD1 matching over 11 bases. The V gene's germline CDR1 is SGHAT and CDR2 FQNNGV. This CDR3 is built from 15 residues. V lost 2 bases, J lost 4 bases, and 3 bases stayed unmatched. CDR3 nucleotide sequence: TGTGCCAGCAGCTTACCGGGACAGGGGGGCACTGAAGCTTTCTTT. This encodes CASSLPGQGGTEAFF.

The rearrangement joins TRBV6-5 to TRBJ2-7; D gene uncertain. CDR3 length: 15 amino acids. V shed 7 bases and J shed 3 bases, with 19 bases lying between them. Germline assignment: CDR1 MNHEY and CDR2 SVGAGI. The CDR3 DNA reads as TGTGCCAGCATGGAGAGGAGTAAGGATAACTACGAGCAGTACTTC. Translation: CASMERSKDNYEQYF.

The CDR3 region is CASSITGTENTEAFF. In DNA form, the CDR3 reads TGTGCCAGTAGTATCACCGGGACAGAGAACACTGAAGCTTTCTTT. The chain is built from TRBV19 and TRBJ1-1, with 7 bases matching TRBD1. The J segment lost 1 base and the V segment lost 3 bases, leaving 5 bases of the junction unmatched. Germline V CDR1 and CDR2: LNHDA, SQIVND (reference sequence). The CDR3 loop spans 15 amino acids.

The CDR3 protein is CASSFFRGASGNTIYF. CDR3 coding DNA: TGTGCCAGCAGCTTTTTCCGGGGGGCCTCTGGAAACACCATATATTTT. The chain recombines TRBV7-8 with TRBJ1-3, with D perhaps TRBD1 (6 bases). The germline CDR1 and CDR2 sequences are SGHVS and FQNEAQ. Trimming took 3 bases from V and 0 from J, leaving 12 bases between them. This CDR3 has 16 amino acids.

In its sample, this clone was seen a few times. Within the sample, other DNA sequences also encode this same CDR3. The rearrangement joins TRBV11-3 to TRBJ1-1; tentative D call: TRBD1 (6 bases). V was pared by 3 bases and J by 4 bases, with 12 bases between. The CDR3 is 14 amino acids. The germline gives CDR1 SGHNT, CDR2 YENEEA. CDR3 protein: CASSFSGVSTEAFF. CDR3 coding DNA: TGTGCCAGCAGCTTTTCAGGGGTCAGCACTGAAGCTTTCTTT.

This clone was counted only a few times. This chain connects TRBV2 to TRBJ1-1, with 7 positions matching TRBD1. V lost 2 bases to trimming and J lost 4 bases; unmatched junction nucleotides: 4. Germline V gene sequence: CDR1 SNHLY, CDR2 FYNNEI. This CDR3 contains 14 residues. CDR3 in amino acids: CASSERQGGTEAFF. In nucleotides, the CDR3 is TGTGCCAGCAGTGAACGGCAGGGGGGCACTGAAGCTTTCTTT.

The chain recombines TRBV4-1 with TRBJ1-1; no clear D gene. The germline CDR1 and CDR2 sequences are MGHRA and YSYEKL. CDR3 length: 16 residues. The V and J ends lost 4 bases and 1 base respectively, with 16 bases between them. The CDR3 nucleotides read TGCGCCAGCAGCCTAGGGCGGGCCTCAAGGAACACTGAAGCTTTCTTT. This codes for CASSLGRASRNTEAFF.

This chain joins TRBV9 and TRBJ1-2; D is ambiguous. The ends were cut back, 0 bases at V and 8 bases at J, with 11 bases in the middle. CDR3 size: 13 residues. The germline CDR1 and CDR2 sequences are SGDLS and YYNGEE. The CDR3 nucleotides are TGTGCCAGCAGCGTAGGAGGGTTGGGCGGCTACACCTTC. The encoded protein is CASSVGGLGGYTF.

This clone was seen just once. The chain joins TRBV5-1 to TRBJ2-5, with TRBD1 matching over 9 bases. The J call may be faulty, since TRBJ2-7 better matches the DNA end. CDR3 length: 14 residues. Germline V CDR1 and CDR2: SGHRS, YFSETQ. CDR3 sequence: CASSLTGGPYEQYF. CDR3 bases: TGCGCCAGCAGTTTAACAGGGGGCCCCTACGAGCAGTACTTC.

In its sample, this clone was seen a few times. V gene TRBV7-2 combines with J gene TRBJ2-7, with 8 bases aligning to TRBD1. The junction had 5 bases not matched to a gene; V was cut back by 1 base and J by 0 bases. The CDR3 length is 16 residues. Germline lookup yields CDR1 SGHTA and CDR2 FQGNSA. In DNA form, the CDR3 reads TGTGCCAGCAGCTTAGAATCAACAGGGGGCTCCTACGAGCAGTACTTC. Its translation is CASSLESTGGSYEQYF.

The gene calls are TRBV19 and TRBJ2-2; 12 positions agree with TRBD2. The CDR3 spans 16 residues. J was trimmed by 6 bases and V by 9 bases; bases with no gene match: 11. Germline CDR1 reads LNHDA; CDR2 reads SQIVND (reference sequence). In nucleotides, the CDR3 is TGTGCCAGCGCTAACGGCCCTAGCGGGGGGGCCGGGGAGCTGTTTTTT. It yields the protein CASANGPSGGAGELFF.